This T cell receptor beta chain derives from a study of blood T cell repertoires in COVID-19. Method: immunoSEQ multiplex PCR; TCRdb's copy keeps in-frame clones and lacks some. Here the sample spans more than 45,000 clones, about nine tenths being singletons. This CDR3 has 16 amino acids. Per the germline V gene, CDR1 is SGHVS and CDR2 is FQNEAQ. The V gene end was trimmed by 0 bases and the J gene end by 5 bases; junction bases not matched to a gene: 7. The receptor was isolated from a man between 70 and 80 years old with acute or convalescent COVID-19. The gene calls are TRBV7-8 and TRBJ2-3, with 8 bases matching TRBD2. Sequencing was done on a sample of peripheral blood. This chain's CDR3 is CASSLALPGGGDTQYF. The CDR3 nucleotides read TGTGCCAGCAGCTTAGCTCTTCCGGGGGGGGGAGATACGCAGTATTTT.